Below, 21 T cell receptor beta chains from the same sample are listed, as sequenced in a study of vaccination and CD4 T cells after COVID-19. Treatment in this sample: approximately 9-day PBMC culture with coronavirus spike peptide pools or control peptides (ViraFEST assay). The antigens of these receptors remain unknown. The Oncomine TCR Beta short-read assay sequenced DNA from cultured CD4+ T cells. TCRdb reanalysed the PCR reads using MiXCR and keeps one entry per CDR3 protein. The profile shows 28,000 or so distinct CDR3 sequences, around 66% of them singletons. The sample consisted of CD4+ T cells from blood, cultured in vitro. The receptors were sampled from a human donor who had recovered from COVID-19.

This chain joins TRBV28 and TRBJ1-3; D unclear. The CDR3 contains 13 residues. CDR1 is MDHEN, CDR2 SYDVKM, per germline. V was pared by 8 bases and J by 10 bases, with 18 bases between. CDR3 sequence reads: CASRSGTRRTIYF. CDR3 nucleotides: TGTGCCAGCCGATCGGGAACCCGAAGGACCATATATTTT.

The chain employs TRBV7-9 and TRBJ2-3; a possible D gene is TRBD1 (5 bases). The CDR3 is 15 residues long. Trimming left V 1 base short and J 0 bases short, with 8 bases between. CDR1 is SEHNR and CDR2 is FQNEAQ in the germline V gene (reference sequence). Written as DNA, the CDR3 is TGTGCCAGCAGCTTAGGACAGAGTAGCACAGATACGCAGTATTTT. Protein sequence: CASSLGQSSTDTQYF.

J is TRBJ1-1 and V is TRBV30, with 7 bases lining up with TRBD1. The CDR3 runs to 14 residues. V lost 0 bases, J lost 5 bases, and 6 bases stayed unmatched. Looked up from germline, CDR1 is GTSNPN and CDR2 is SVGIG (reference sequence). CDR3 nucleotide sequence: TGTGCCTGGAGTGTTAGGGGGCTGGGAACTGAAGCTTTCTTT. The encoded protein is CAWSVRGLGTEAFF.

The J gene is TRBJ2-7, the V gene TRBV18; no firm D call. CDR3 size: 13 residues. Between the trimmed V and J ends, which lost 2 bases and 3 bases, there was a span of 8 bases. Per germline, CDR1 KGHSH and CDR2 LQKENI. This CDR3 is CASSPRASYEQYF. In DNA, the CDR3 is TGTGCCAGCTCACCAAGAGCCAGCTACGAGCAGTACTTC.

The chain is built from TRBV7-8 and TRBJ1-3, with no clear D. This CDR3 comprises 14 residues. Germline CDR1 is SGHVS and CDR2 is FQNEAQ. V dropped 0 bases and J dropped 5 bases, with 8 bases sitting between them. CDR3 bases: TGTGCCAGCAGCTTAGCCTCGGGGAGAAACACCATATATTTT. This sequence encodes CASSLASGRNTIYF. Full variable domain (outside the CDR3, taken from reference TRBV7-8 and TRBJ1-3): GAGVSQSPRYKVAKRGQDVALRCDPISGHVSLFWYQQALGQGPEFLTYFQNEAQLDKSGLPSDRFFAERPEGSVSTLKIQRTQQEDSAVYLCASSLASGRNTIYFGEGSWLTVV.

This clonotype showed up just once. The chain has TRBV7-3 and TRBJ1-3; 10 positions agree with TRBD1. Germline V gene data show CDR1 as SGHTA and CDR2 as FQGTGA. There are 13 residues in the CDR3. Trimming at V came to 4 bases and at J to 7 bases, leaving 1 base not matched to a gene. The CDR3 sequence: CASSSDRGNTIYF. In DNA, the CDR3 is TGTGCCAGCAGCTCGGACAGGGGGAACACCATATATTTT.

The chain carries TRBV27 and TRBJ2-1; the match to TRBD1 covers 8 bases. CDR1 and CDR2 (germline): MNHEY, SMNVEV (reference sequence). V shed 4 bases and J 7 bases; nucleotides not matched to a gene: 9. The CDR3 sequence is 15 residues long. The CDR3 here is CASSSTPGQANEQFF. In nucleotides, the CDR3 is TGTGCCAGCAGTTCCACACCGGGACAGGCGAATGAGCAGTTCTTC.

This clonotype was counted a few times. This chain connects TRBV20-1 to TRBJ1-4; TRBD1 is a possible D gene (5 bases). Germline V gene lookup returns CDR1 DFQATT and CDR2 SNEGSKA (reference sequence). CDR3 size: 13 residues. Trimming stripped 3 bases from V and 9 bases from J, with 14 bases between. In nucleotides, the CDR3 is TGCAGTGCTAGTGGACATGAGTGGAAAAAACTGTTTTTT. As protein: CSASGHEWKKLFF.

This clonotype has a handful of counts. The V and J genes are TRBV6-1 and TRBJ1-6, with D perhaps matching TRBD1 (5 bases). V was cut by 6 bases and J by 8 bases, with 14 bases left in between. Germline V gene sequence: CDR1 MNHNS, CDR2 SASEGT. This CDR3 has 14 amino acids. The DNA for the CDR3 is TGTGCCAGCAGGAGGACACTTATTGATTCACCCCTCCACTTT. It encodes CASRRTLIDSPLHF.

The V and J genes are TRBV19 and TRBJ1-1, with 7 nucleotides matching TRBD1. Germline values: CDR1 LNHDA, CDR2 SQIVND (reference sequence). The CDR3 has 14 residues. The V and J ends lost 4 bases and 10 bases, in that order; junction bases with no gene match: 12. The CDR3 nucleotides read TGTGCCAGTAGTACCCTCCAGGGGGAAAGTAGAGCTTTCTTT. Translated: CASSTLQGESRAFF.

This clonotype was picked up a small number of times. This chain links TRBV5-1 with TRBJ1-1, with unresolved D. Germline V lookup: CDR1 SGHRS, CDR2 YFSETQ. The V end lost 0 bases, the J end lost 0 bases, and 15 bases lay between the germline ends. This CDR3 has 17 amino acids. CDR3 in amino acids: CASSLGRLGSMNTEAFF. The DNA of the CDR3 is TGCGCCAGCAGCTTGGGCAGGTTGGGATCCATGAACACTGAAGCTTTCTTT.

The chain has TRBV7-3 and TRBJ2-1; 7 nucleotides agree with TRBD2. Germline V gene lookup returns CDR1 SGHTA and CDR2 FQGTGA. The CDR3 has 15 amino acids. V lost 2 bases, J lost 8 bases, and 9 bases stayed unmatched. CDR3 amino acids: CASSLFGGSTDEQFF. Written as DNA, the CDR3 is TGTGCCAGCAGCTTATTTGGCGGGAGTACTGATGAGCAGTTCTTC.

This chain joins TRBV19 and TRBJ2-3; 7 nucleotides align to TRBD1. Germline assignment: CDR1 LNHDA and CDR2 SQIVND (reference sequence). V dropped 2 bases and J dropped 10; count of bases not matched to a gene: 12. The CDR3 extends over 15 amino acids. The CDR3, as DNA: TGTGCCAGTAGTATAAACAGGGGAAGCAGGTTTGCGCAGTATTTT. This codes for CASSINRGSRFAQYF.

This clonotype came up a few times. The chain recombines TRBV15 with TRBJ1-4; D is unclear. Per the germline V gene, CDR1 is LNHNV and CDR2 is YYDKDF (reference sequence). This CDR3 region has 15 residues. V lost 0 bases, J lost 5 bases, and 10 bases lay in between. CDR3 protein: CATSRDLKVNEKLFF. The CDR3 DNA sequence: TGTGCCACCAGCAGAGATCTCAAGGTCAATGAAAAACTGTTTTTT.

This chain links TRBV6-1 with TRBJ2-2, with D possibly being TRBD1 or TRBD2 (6 bases each). V lost 6 bases, J lost 7 bases, and 18 bases lay in between. Germline V CDR1 and CDR2: MNHNS, SASEGT. This CDR3 has 15 residues. The CDR3 region is CASRGSGGRDGELFF. The CDR3 DNA reads TGTGCCAGCAGAGGGTCTGGGGGGCGAGACGGGGAGCTGTTTTTT.

This clonotype was found a few times. The chain carries TRBV6-1 and TRBJ1-1, with 7 nucleotides matching TRBD1. Germline V gene sequence: CDR1 MNHNS, CDR2 SASEGT. Trimming took 6 bases from V and 0 from J; bases not matched to a gene: 10. The CDR3 covers 16 residues. The CDR3 sequence is CASSLTRGPVNTEAFF. The CDR3 coding sequence is TGTGCCAGCAGCCTTACGAGGGGGCCTGTGAACACTGAAGCTTTCTTT.

The V call is TRBV19, the J call TRBJ2-7; D call uncertain. There are 14 residues in the CDR3. Trimming took 5 bases from V and 2 from J, leaving 13 bases between them. Germline-derived CDR1 and CDR2 are LNHDA and SQIVND (reference sequence). In DNA form, the CDR3 reads TGTGCCAGTAGTTCGGACCTCGGACCCTACGAGCAGTACTTC. It yields the protein CASSSDLGPYEQYF.

This chain uses TRBV7-8 with TRBJ1-6, with 12 bases that match TRBD1. J was trimmed by 5 bases and V by 2 bases; bases with no gene match: 7. Germline CDR1 and CDR2: SGHVS and FQNEAQ. This CDR3 contains 18 residues. CDR3 sequence reads: CASSLRWDRGPNNSPLHF. CDR3 in DNA: TGTGCCAGCAGCTTAAGGTGGGACAGGGGGCCAAATAATTCACCCCTCCACTTT.

The chain joins TRBV7-2 to TRBJ2-5; TRBD1 agrees at 8 bases. Per germline, CDR1 SGHTA and CDR2 FQGNSA. This CDR3 is 14 amino acids long. The ends lost 5 bases at V and 9 bases at J; junction bases unmatched: 11. The CDR3 is CASSTERTRGPQYF. The CDR3 region has the DNA TGTGCCAGCAGCACCGAAAGGACCAGGGGGCCCCAGTACTTC. Full variable domain (remainder filled in from reference TRBV7-2 and TRBJ2-5): GAGVSQSPSNKVTEKGKDVELRCDPISGHTALYWYRQSLGQGLEFLIYFQGNSAPDKSGLPSDRFSAERTGGSVSTLTIQRTQQEDSAVYLCASSTERTRGPQYFGPGTRLLVL.

V gene TRBV7-2 combines with J gene TRBJ1-6, with D unclear. In germline, CDR1 is SGHTA, CDR2 FQGNSA. The ends were cut back, 5 bases at V and 0 bases at J, with 17 bases in the middle. The CDR3 is 18 residues long. DNA of the CDR3: TGTGCCAGCAGCCTTCGACACTCTGGGAGCTCCTATAATTCACCCCTCCACTTT. Encoded protein: CASSLRHSGSSYNSPLHF.

The chain joins TRBV10-3 to TRBJ2-3, with 11 bases fitting TRBD2. The CDR3 length is 15 residues. The trim removed 5 bases at V and 4 bases at J, leaving 5 bases unmatched. Germline V gene data show CDR1 as ENHRY and CDR2 as SYGVKD. DNA for the CDR3: TGTGCCATCAGTCTAGAACTAGCGGGAGCAGATACGCAGTATTTT. It is translated as CAISLELAGADTQYF.